The 25 T cell receptor beta chains listed next were all sequenced from one sample in a study of blood T cells in healthy people across ages. The authors ran a second PCR of about 6 to 11 cycles using a sample-barcoded 5' primer and a J-beta primer mix. One entry per CDR3 protein, called by TCRdb with MiXCR from the 5' RACE reads. The table shows some 640,000 distinct CDR3 sequences, with around 48% occurring only once. Material: blood. Receptors originate from a woman aged 55-70 years in good health.

The chain combines TRBV9 with TRBJ2-1; 13 bases are a match to TRBD2. CDR3 length: 15 amino acids. Germline loops: CDR1 SGDLS, CDR2 YYNGEE. J lost 6 bases, V lost 5 bases, and 5 bases had no gene match. The CDR3 bases are TGTGCCAGCAGTGCGAGACTAGCGGGAGGCAATGAGCAGTTCTTC. As protein: CASSARLAGGNEQFF.

This clonotype was picked up a small number of times. The rearrangement links TRBV5-1 to TRBJ2-1; 8 bases align to TRBD1. V was clipped by 4 bases and J by 1 base; unmatched bases: 10. The CDR3 length is 17 residues. The germline V gene has CDR1 SGHRS and CDR2 YFSETQ. The CDR3 bases are TGCGCCAGCAGCCCGAATTCACAGGGGGTATCCTACAATGAGCAGTTCTTC. Translated, it gives CASSPNSQGVSYNEQFF.

Points on this clonotype: A much larger clone lies one base from this, so it may be a read error. This sequence joins TRBV7-2 and TRBJ2-7, with a tentative D call TRBD1 (6 bases). This CDR3 contains 18 residues. Looked up from germline, CDR1 is SGHTA and CDR2 is FQGNSA. This CDR3 is CASSLAHGTPRRAYGQYF. DNA of the CDR3: TGTGCCAGCAGCTTAGCGCATGGGACACCCCGGCGGGCCTACGGGCAGTACTTC.

Regarding this clonotype: The junction shows a germline mismatch at one end, possibly a read error. The chain couples TRBV5-6 to TRBJ2-6; TRBD1 agrees at 7 bases. The CDR3 loop spans 16 amino acids. Germline V gene data show CDR1 as SGHDT and CDR2 as YYEEEE. The CDR3 coding sequence is TGTGCCAGCAGCGCCCGACAGGGCTCTGGGGCCGACGTCCTGACTTTC. Translating it yields CASSARQGSGADVLTF.

A single count supports this clonotype. The V call is TRBV20-1, the J call TRBJ2-1, with 7 bases matching TRBD1. The CDR3 is 17 amino acids. Germline V gene lookup returns CDR1 DFQATT and CDR2 SNEGSKA (reference sequence). V shed 0 bases and J 10 bases; nucleotides not matched to a gene: 18. CDR3 loop: CSARDPRTGIGEGEQFF. The CDR3 DNA reads TGCAGTGCTAGAGACCCCCGGACAGGCATAGGCGAAGGGGAGCAGTTCTTC.

V usage is TRBV3-1 and J usage is TRBJ2-7, with D uncertain. V lost 4 bases and J lost 7, with 23 bases in between. Looked up from germline, CDR1 is LGHDT and CDR2 is YNNKEL (reference sequence). CDR3 size: 16 residues. The CDR3 nucleotides read TGTGCCAGCAGCCTTATGGGCAGCTCCCTCGTGGGGGAGCAGTACTTC. This gives the protein CASSLMGSSLVGEQYF.

V gene TRBV28 combines with J gene TRBJ2-5; D perhaps matches TRBD2 (6 bases). The V end lost 6 bases, the J end lost 4 bases, and 9 bases lay between the germline ends. This CDR3 has 12 amino acids. Germline CDR1 and CDR2: MDHEN and SYDVKM. The CDR3 sequence: CASREAGETQYF. As DNA, the CDR3 is TGTGCCAGCAGAGAAGCGGGAGAGACCCAGTACTTC.

The V gene is TRBV20-1, the J gene TRBJ1-4, with 9 bases matching TRBD1. J lost 6 bases, V lost 0 bases, and 11 bases had no gene match. The CDR3 sequence is 17 residues long. Germline lookup yields CDR1 DFQATT and CDR2 SNEGSKA (reference sequence). CDR3: CSARDLIGRDRDEKLFF. The CDR3 bases are TGCAGTGCTAGAGATCTGATCGGCCGGGACAGGGATGAAAAACTGTTTTTT.

This clonotype came up many times. V and J are TRBV7-9 and TRBJ2-5, with D tentatively TRBD2 (6 bases). Germline CDR1 and CDR2: SEHNR and FQNEAQ (reference sequence). The V and J ends lost 0 bases and 4 bases respectively, with 18 bases between them. CDR3 length equals 17 residues. In nucleotides, the CDR3 is TGTGCCAGCAGCTTAGCCGGGAGCCAGTACTTTTCAGAGACCCAGTACTTC. Protein sequence: CASSLAGSQYFSETQYF.

The rearrangement links TRBV5-1 to TRBJ2-1; tentative D call: TRBD1 (6 bases). Trimming cost V 5 bases and J 5 bases, with 20 bases left between them. Per the germline V gene, CDR1 is SGHRS and CDR2 is YFSETQ. CDR3 size: 16 residues. The CDR3 bases are TGCGCCAGCAGTCCTACCGGGACACTGGGTAACAATGAGCAGTTCTTC. Its translation: CASSPTGTLGNNEQFF.

This chain links TRBV7-2 with TRBJ2-1; TRBD2 aligns across 7 bases. The length of the CDR3 is 12 residues. V shed 2 bases and J 13 bases; nucleotides not matched to a gene: 5. Germline values: CDR1 SGHTA, CDR2 FQGNSA. CDR3 nucleotide sequence: TGTGCCAGCAGCTTAAACCGGGACTATCAGTTCTTC. Translation: CASSLNRDYQFF.

This clonotype was seen a handful of times. The CDR3 sequence: CASSPTRAYGYTF. Here the CDR3 DNA reads TGTGCCAGCAGCCCCACGAGGGCGTATGGCTACACCTTC. The rearrangement uses TRBV28 and TRBJ1-2; D gene uncertain. V shed 6 bases and J shed 5 bases, with 13 bases lying between them. This CDR3 has 13 amino acids. CDR1 and CDR2 from the germline V gene are MDHEN and SYDVKM.

This clonotype was picked up a small number of times. V is TRBV20-1 and J is TRBJ1-1, with unresolved D. The CDR3 has 15 amino acids. In germline, CDR1 is DFQATT, CDR2 SNEGSKA (reference sequence). Trimming took 4 bases from V and 1 from J, leaving 16 bases between them. In nucleotides, the CDR3 is TGCAGTGCTAAGGACCCCCGATCGGAGAACACTGAAGCTTTCTTT. It specifies CSAKDPRSENTEAFF.

This clonotype was counted a few times. The V and J genes are TRBV4-2 and TRBJ2-7, with D perhaps matching TRBD2 (5 bases). Between the trimmed V and J ends, which lost 1 base and 3 bases, there was a span of 13 bases. The CDR3 covers 15 residues. CDR1 and CDR2 from the germline V gene are LGHNA and YNFKEQ. The CDR3 reads CASSQGETGVYEQYF. CDR3 nucleotide sequence: TGTGCCAGCAGCCAAGGGGAGACTGGGGTCTACGAGCAGTACTTC.

The table lists this clonotype with a few counts. This chain connects TRBV7-9 to TRBJ1-5; no clear D gene. Germline V CDR1 and CDR2: SEHNR, FQNEAQ (reference sequence). The ends were cut back, 1 base at V and 7 bases at J, with 5 bases in the middle. The CDR3 consists of 12 residues. CDR3 nucleotide sequence: TGTGCCAGCAGCTTAGGGGAACAGCCCCAGCATTTT. This translates into CASSLGEQPQHF.

The rearrangement joins TRBV7-2 to TRBJ2-3; no reliable D call. The CDR3 is 15 amino acids. Germline lookup yields CDR1 SGHTA and CDR2 FQGNSA. Trimming removed 0 bases from V and 1 base from J, with 8 bases in between. CDR3 coding DNA: TGTGCCAGCAGCTTAGCGGCGTCCCGCACAGATACGCAGTATTTT. Translating gives CASSLAASRTDTQYF.

The J gene is TRBJ2-7, the V gene TRBV18, with D uncertain. The DNA end favors TRBJ2-4, so the J call may be wrong. The V gene's germline CDR1 is KGHSH and CDR2 LQKENI. The CDR3 sequence is 15 residues long. The CDR3 DNA sequence: TGTGCCAGCTCACCAAAATCACGGGCCGAGGACATTCAGTACTTC. Translated, it gives CASSPKSRAEDIQYF.

This chain uses TRBV20-1 with TRBJ2-3, with 10 bases fitting TRBD2. CDR1 DFQATT and CDR2 SNEGSKA come from the germline V gene (reference sequence). CDR3 length equals 15 residues. The ends lost 5 bases at V and 2 bases at J; junction bases unmatched: 7. The CDR3 loop reads CSARPSGRVTDTQYF. CDR3 nucleotides: TGCAGTGCTCGACCTAGCGGGAGAGTCACAGATACGCAGTATTTT.

The chain carries TRBV6-2 or TRBV6-3 and TRBJ2-7; D call uncertain. Trimming pared 7 bases from V and 4 bases from J, leaving 8 bases between. The CDR3 is 11 amino acids. Germline CDR1 and CDR2: MNHEY and SVGEGT. The CDR3 region has the DNA TGTGCCAGCACCAGCTATTACGAGCAGTACTTC. Amino acid sequence: CASTSYYEQYF.

This clonotype was counted between two and nine times. This sequence joins TRBV10-3 and TRBJ1-2; D unresolved. Germline V gene lookup returns CDR1 ENHRY and CDR2 SYGVKD. The V end was cut by 3 bases, the J end by 4 bases, with 18 bases between. The CDR3 contains 16 residues. The CDR3 loop reads CAISEGAGLSVYGYTF. The DNA for the CDR3 is TGTGCCATCAGTGAAGGTGCCGGGCTGAGTGTCTATGGCTACACCTTC.

The rearrangement links TRBV7-3 to TRBJ1-1; D gene unclear. The CDR3 runs 13 residues. Germline lookup yields CDR1 SGHTA and CDR2 FQGTGA. Trimming took 1 base from V and 6 from J, leaving 9 bases between them. CDR3: CASSLRTYPEAFF. The CDR3 DNA reads as TGTGCCAGCAGCTTAAGGACTTACCCTGAAGCTTTCTTT.

The V and J genes are TRBV5-4 and TRBJ2-3, with 8 bases matching TRBD2. This CDR3 has 13 residues. Germline values: CDR1 SGHNT, CDR2 YYREEE (reference sequence). V was pared by 5 bases and J by 4 bases, with 3 bases of the junction left unmatched. CDR3 loop: CASRDGRADTQYF. DNA for the CDR3: TGTGCCAGCAGAGACGGGAGGGCAGATACGCAGTATTTT. Complete variable domain (other parts from reference TRBV5-4 and TRBJ2-3): ETGVTQSPTHLIKTRGQQVTLRCSSQSGHNTVSWYQQALGQGPQFIFQYYREEENGRGNFPPRFSGLQFPNYSSELNVNALELDDSALYLCASRDGRADTQYFGPGTRLTVL.

This clonotype was detected a few times. The DNA for the CDR3 is TGCAGCGTCTCCGGGACAACCAAGACCCAGTACTTC. Its protein is CSVSGTTKTQYF. This rearrangement joins TRBV29-1 to TRBJ2-5; possible D gene TRBD1, 6 bases. This CDR3 region has 12 residues. V gave up 6 bases and J gave up 6 bases, with 14 bases separating them. Germline lookup yields CDR1 SQVTM and CDR2 ANQGSEA.

This clonotype has only a few counts. The gene calls are TRBV20-1 and TRBJ2-3; D is unclear. There are 14 residues in the CDR3. Trimming shortened V by 0 bases and J by 0 bases, and 7 bases separated the two germline ends. Germline V CDR1 and CDR2: DFQATT, SNEGSKA (reference sequence). The CDR3 reads CSAREVSSTDTQYF. Here the CDR3 DNA reads TGCAGTGCTAGAGAGGTTTCTAGCACAGATACGCAGTATTTT.

Concerning this clonotype: This may be a read error: a much more frequent sequence differs by one nucleotide. V gene TRBV20-1 combines with J gene TRBJ2-1; TRBD2 agrees at 10 bases. Trimming removed 5 bases from V and 5 bases from J; junction bases left unmatched: 12. CDR1 is DFQATT and CDR2 is SNEGSKA in the germline V gene (reference sequence). The CDR3 length is 16 residues. CDR3 in DNA: TGCAGTGCTCCCGATACTACTAGCGGGAAAAACAATGAGCAGTTCTTC. The encoded protein is CSAPDTTSGKNNEQFF.